These T cell receptor beta chains were read from a single sample in a study of blood T cell repertoires in COVID-19. Measured with immunoSEQ multiplex PCR; TCRdb has only the in-frame clones, and not every one. The sample holds 51,000 or so clones, roughly 86% seen once. Sequenced material: peripheral blood. The receptors come from a man older than 75 with active or convalescent COVID-19. The CDR3 runs from the conserved cysteine through the conserved F or W. D genes are given only for firm matches. Size is omitted from some rows. Given values are once, few, many or a class for expanded clones.

TRBJ2-7 TRBD1 few TRBV18 TGTGCCAGCTCACGAACGACACAGGGGACCGCCTACGAGCAGTACTTC CASSRTTQGTAYEQYF
TRBJ1-6 - - TRBV3-1/TRBV3-2 TGTGCCAGCAGCCAATCGATGGGAGGGACTCGGTCACCCCTCCACTTT CASSQSMGGTRSPLHF
TRBJ1-2 - - TRBV6-4 TGTGCCAGCAGTTCGATGTCGTCAAGCGGTGGTGGCTACACCTTC CASSSMSSSGGGYTF
TRBJ1-5 - - TRBV7-2 TGTGCCAGCAGCTTAGCTGGGGGCAACAGGTTGAATAGCAATCAGCCCCAGCATTTT CASSLAGGNRLNSNQPQHF
TRBJ2-7 - - TRBV5-6 TGTGCCAGCAGCTTGTATAGGAGAGATTACGAGCAGTACTTC CASSLYRRDYEQYF
TRBJ2-7 TRBD1 - TRBV7-2 TGTGCCAGCAGCTTAGCGGTCTCACAGGGGGTAAGGTCCTACGAGCAGTACTTC CASSLAVSQGVRSYEQYF
TRBJ1-5 - - TRBV12-3/TRBV12-4 TGTGCCAGCAGTTTAACGGGGGATCAGCCCCAGCATTTT CASSLTGDQPQHF
TRBJ2-5 - - TRBV19 TGTGCCAGTAGCACATATGAGGTCCAAGAGACCCAGTACTTC CASSTYEVQETQYF
TRBJ2-1 TRBD2 - TRBV6-1 TGTGCCAGCAGTGAACGGACTAGCGGGAATCGCAATGAGCAGTTCTTC CASSERTSGNRNEQFF
TRBJ1-2 - once TRBV19 TGTGCCAGTAGTATTCAAGGCGGAGTCTATGGCTACACCTTC CASSIQGGVYGYTF
TRBJ2-5 - - TRBV5-6 TGTGCCAGCAGCCCAACTGGGGCGGAGACCCAGTACTTC CASSPTGAETQYF
TRBJ2-2 TRBD2 - TRBV24-1 TGTGCCACCAGTGAGCTTTTAAGAGCGGGAGGGCATACCGGGGAGCTGTTTTTT CATSELLRAGGHTGELFF
TRBJ2-3 - - TRBV5-1 TGCGCCAGCAGCTTGGTTCCGGGTAGCACAGATACGCAGTATTTT CASSLVPGSTDTQYF
TRBJ1-4 - few TRBV6-1 TGTGCCAGCAGTGACGACAGTGCAACTAATGAAAAACTGTTTTTT CASSDDSATNEKLFF
TRBJ1-1 - - TRBV4-3 TGCGCCAGCAGCCAAGGGCAACAGGGTGAAGCTTTCTTT CASSQGQQGEAFF
TRBJ1-1 - - TRBV25-1 TGTGCCAGCAGTGAGGCAGGCCACGGGGAGAAAGCTTTCTTT CASSEAGHGEKAFF
TRBJ2-1 TRBD2 - TRBV10-1 TGCGCCAGCAGTGGACTAGCGGTCTACAATGAGCAGTTCTTC CASSGLAVYNEQFF
TRBJ2-1 - - TRBV2 TGTGCCAGCAGTGCGACCGGGGGACCAGCCTACAATGAGCAGTTCTTC CASSATGGPAYNEQFF
TRBJ1-2 - - TRBV11-2 TGTGCCAGCAGCCCCTCCCGGGGGACTTATGGTGGCTACACCTTC CASSPSRGTYGGYTF
TRBJ2-2 - - TRBV18 TGTGCCAGCTCGAGGGGACAAATGAACACCGGGGAGCTGTTTTTT CASSRGQMNTGELFF
TRBJ2-7 TRBD1 - TRBV30 TGTGCCTGGAGTGCCCTCGGGACAGGGATTTATGAGCAGTACTTC CAWSALGTGIYEQYF
TRBJ2-7 TRBD1 - TRBV4-2 TGTGCCAGCAGCCTGGTGATTGGGACAGGGAGTGGGGCCTACGAGCAGTACTTC CASSLVIGTGSGAYEQYF
TRBJ2-1 TRBD2 - TRBV5-4 TGTGCCAGCAGCCCCGGGACTAGTTGGAGCTCCTACAATGAGCAGTTCTTC CASSPGTSWSSYNEQFF
TRBJ1-3 - - TRBV9 TGTGCCAGCAGCGTAGGCCAGTCTGGAAACACCATATATTTT CASSVGQSGNTIYF
TRBJ2-1 - - TRBV7-2 TGTGCCAGCAGCTTAGGGGGCGCGGCGCAGTTCTTC CASSLGGAAQFF
TRBJ2-2 - - TRBV18 TGTGCCAGCTCACCCCTCGGGACCGGGGAGCTGTTTTTT CASSPLGTGELFF
TRBJ1-3 - - TRBV5-1 TGCGCCAGCAGCTTACAGGACCTAAACACCATATATTTT CASSLQDLNTIYF
TRBJ1-2 TRBD1 once TRBV19 TGTGCCAGTAGTCCCCGGGACAGGGAAACTGGCTACACCTTC CASSPRDRETGYTF
TRBJ1-1 - - TRBV6-4 TGTGCCAGCAAGAGGGAAATGAACACTGAAGCTTTCTTT CASKREMNTEAFF
TRBJ2-5 TRBD1 - TRBV3-1/TRBV3-2 TGTGCCAGCAGCCAAGATTGGCAGGGGGCGCCGCAGCAAGAGACCCAGTACTTC CASSQDWQGAPQQETQYF
TRBJ1-1 TRBD1 - TRBV10-3 TGTGCCATCAGTCGGACAGGGGGGAACAAAGCTTTCTTT CAISRTGGNKAFF
TRBJ1-6 - - TRBV19 TGTGCCAGTAGCCCAAGGGCCGGGCAGGGCTCACCCCTCCACTTT CASSPRAGQGSPLHF
TRBJ1-1 - - TRBV5-1 TGCGCCAGCAGACAGGACAGTGAAGCTTTCTTT CASRQDSEAFF
TRBJ2-5 TRBD2 - TRBV4-1 TGCGCCAGCAGCCTTCAAACGGGGGGGTTCCAAGAGACCCAGTACTTC CASSLQTGGFQETQYF
TRBJ2-7 TRBD1 - TRBV29-1 TGCAGCGTTTCCCTAGGCAGGGGGTACGAGCAGTACTTC CSVSLGRGYEQYF
TRBJ1-1 TRBD1 - TRBV28 TGTGCCAGCAGTTACCGGACAGGGGGAAGGAACACTGAAGCTTTCTTT CASSYRTGGRNTEAFF
TRBJ2-2 TRBD2 - TRBV19 TGTGCCAGTAGTCTCCTAGCGGGACGGACCGGGGAGCTGTTTTTT CASSLLAGRTGELFF
TRBJ1-4 TRBD1 - TRBV28 TGTGCCAGCAGTTTCGCGGGACAGCCTAATGAAAAACTGTTTTTT CASSFAGQPNEKLFF
TRBJ2-3 TRBD2 - TRBV19 TGTGCCAGTAGTATACCTCCCCGCCTAGCGGGAGGGCCGCCAGATACGCAGTATTTT CASSIPPRLAGGPPDTQYF
TRBJ1-6 TRBD1 - TRBV28 TGTGCCAGCAGTTTGGCAGGGGGTTCACCCCTCCACTTT CASSLAGGSPLHF
TRBJ1-5 - - TRBV27 - CASSSSTGLTQHF
TRBJ2-1 TRBD2 - TRBV30 TGTGCCTGGATTAAGGCCCGGGACTATACCTCCTACAATGAGCAGTTCTTC CAWIKARDYTSYNEQFF
TRBJ2-7 TRBD1 - TRBV19 TGTGCCAGTAGTCCGAGATTTGGACAGGGGACCTACGAGCAGTACTTC CASSPRFGQGTYEQYF
TRBJ2-4 TRBD2 - TRBV5-1 TGCGCCAGCAGCGCGGACAGCGGGAGGAACATTCAGTACTTC CASSADSGRNIQYF
TRBJ1-6 - few TRBV5-4 TGTGCCAGCAGCTTGCCAGGGGCTGGGCATAATTCACCCCTCCACTTT CASSLPGAGHNSPLHF
TRBJ2-7 - - TRBV9 TGTGCCAGCAGCGTAGACATATCCTACGAGCAGTACTTC CASSVDISYEQYF
TRBJ2-7 - - TRBV28 TGTGCCAGCAGTTTACCAGACACATCCTACGAGCAGTACTTC CASSLPDTSYEQYF
TRBJ1-2 - once TRBV5-6 TGTGCCAGCAGCTGGAACAGCTATGGCTACACCTTC CASSWNSYGYTF
TRBJ2-5 - - TRBV19 TGTGCCAGTAGTATAGATAGAACGGACCAAGAGACCCAGTACTTC CASSIDRTDQETQYF
TRBJ1-2 - - TRBV7-2 TGTGCCAGCAGCGGTCGGGGAAAGGCCATTACTAACTATGGCTACACCTTC CASSGRGKAITNYGYTF
TRBJ2-7 - once TRBV6-2/TRBV6-3 TGTGCCAGCAGTCACGGGACATGGGCGGGTGAGGACTTC CASSHGTWAGEDF
TRBJ2-1 TRBD2 - TRBV28 TGTGCCAGCAGACCCCATGGACTAGCGGGGCCCTACAATGAGCAGTTCTTC CASRPHGLAGPYNEQFF
TRBJ2-5 - - TRBV5-4 TGTGCCAGCAGCCCGGCCGGGGGGCATCAAGAGACCCAGTACTTC CASSPAGGHQETQYF
TRBJ2-3 - - TRBV4-2 TGTGCCAGCAGCCGACTAGAGACCAAGTACACAGATACGCAGTATTTT CASSRLETKYTDTQYF
TRBJ2-4 - - TRBV5-4 TGTGCCAGCAGCGGCGGGGCTGATTTAACCAAAAACATTCAGTACTTC CASSGGADLTKNIQYF
TRBJ1-3 - - TRBV15 TGTGCCACCAGCAGAGATTCGCAGGCTGCTGGAAACACCATATATTTT CATSRDSQAAGNTIYF